This T cell receptor (beta chain) was identified during a study of vaccination effects on CD4 cells after COVID-19. This clone was counted a few times. Its target is unknown. Using viral peptide pools, the ViraFEST assay grew out antigen-specific CD4+ T cells prior to sequencing. On day 10 of culture, CD4+ T cells were separated out. Participants completed two doses of the BNT162b2 or mRNA-1273 vaccine. General study points: Clones arising from infection and from vaccination showed marked clonal contraction late after vaccination.

V lost 6 bases, J lost 2 bases, and 11 bases lay in between. Germline CDR1 SEHNR, CDR2 FQNEAQ (reference sequence). The CDR3 totals 14 residues. Using immunoSEQ multiplex PCR, the repertoire was profiled, and TCRdb retains in-frame clones only, with some absent. The sample consists of more than 9,000 clones, more than 70% of them appearing once. The TCR comes from a human donor who received a COVID-19 vaccine. The sample was CD4+ T cells from PBMCs cultured with SARS-CoV-2 spike peptides, taken after COVID-19 vaccination. The chain has TRBV7-9 and TRBJ1-3; D is possibly TRBD1 (5 bases). The CDR3 region is CASRIRGAGNTIYF. The CDR3 bases are TGTGCCAGCAGAATACGGGGGGCTGGAAACACCATATATTTT.